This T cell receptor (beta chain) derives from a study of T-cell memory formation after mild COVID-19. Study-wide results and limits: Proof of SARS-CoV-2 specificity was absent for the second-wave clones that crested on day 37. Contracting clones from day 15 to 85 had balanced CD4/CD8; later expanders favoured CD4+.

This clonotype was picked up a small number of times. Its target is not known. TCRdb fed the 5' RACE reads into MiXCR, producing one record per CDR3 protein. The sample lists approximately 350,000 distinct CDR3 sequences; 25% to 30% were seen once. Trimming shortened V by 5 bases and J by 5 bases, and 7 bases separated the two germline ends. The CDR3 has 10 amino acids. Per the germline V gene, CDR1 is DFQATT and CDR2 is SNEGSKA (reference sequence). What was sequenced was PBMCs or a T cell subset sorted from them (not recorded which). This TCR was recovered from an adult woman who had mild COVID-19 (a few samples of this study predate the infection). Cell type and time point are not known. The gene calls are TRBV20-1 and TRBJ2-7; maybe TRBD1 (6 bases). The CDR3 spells CSASGDEQYF. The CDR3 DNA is TGCAGTGCTTCAGGGGACGAGCAGTACTTC.